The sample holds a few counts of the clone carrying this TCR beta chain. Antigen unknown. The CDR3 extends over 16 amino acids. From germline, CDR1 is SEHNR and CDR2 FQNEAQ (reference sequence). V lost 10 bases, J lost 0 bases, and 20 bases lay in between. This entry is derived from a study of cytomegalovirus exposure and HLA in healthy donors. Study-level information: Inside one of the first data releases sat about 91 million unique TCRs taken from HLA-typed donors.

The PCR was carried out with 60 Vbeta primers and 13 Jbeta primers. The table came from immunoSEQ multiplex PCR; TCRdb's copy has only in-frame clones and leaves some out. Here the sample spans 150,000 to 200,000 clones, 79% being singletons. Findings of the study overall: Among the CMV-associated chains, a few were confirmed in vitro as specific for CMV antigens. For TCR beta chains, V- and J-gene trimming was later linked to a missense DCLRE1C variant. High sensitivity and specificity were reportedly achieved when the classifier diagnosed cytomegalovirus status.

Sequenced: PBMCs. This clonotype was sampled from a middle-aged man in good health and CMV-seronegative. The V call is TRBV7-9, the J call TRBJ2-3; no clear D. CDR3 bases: TGTGCCACCGGCGAACCCGACTCAAAAAGCACAGATACGCAGTATTTT. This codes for CATGEPDSKSTDTQYF.